This TCR beta chain emerged from a study of cytomegalovirus exposure and HLA in healthy donors. Study results and limitations: Using the classifier, cytomegalovirus status was reportedly diagnosed with high specificity and sensitivity. HLA restriction was apparent for most CMV-associated TCR beta chains in a later analysis.

Germline-derived CDR1 and CDR2 are SGHNT and YYREEE (reference sequence). Trimming took 0 bases from V and 1 from J; bases not matched to a gene: 8. This CDR3 comprises 17 residues. The PCR contained 60 Vbeta and 13 Jbeta primers. Repertoires were generated with immunoSEQ multiplex PCR, while TCRdb's copy carries only in-frame clones and drops some. This table has 120,000 to 150,000 clones, roughly 80% appearing once. On this clone: Its target is not known.

The sequenced material came from PBMCs. The rearrangement joins TRBV5-4 to TRBJ2-3; 7 bases fit TRBD1. The sequence was collected from a middle-aged man in good health and CMV-seropositive. The CDR3 nucleotides are TGTGCCAGCAGCTTGGGGGTAAACAGGGGTGGCACAGATACGCAGTATTTT. It yields the protein CASSLGVNRGGTDTQYF.